A single sample is the source of the 14 T cell receptor beta chains below, sequenced in a study of T cell responses to AZD1222 COVID-19 vaccine. The table came from immunoSEQ multiplex PCR; TCRdb's copy has only in-frame clones and leaves some out. Among about 170,000 clones listed, roughly 92% were seen once. Here the sequenced sample was peripheral blood, taken on day 0 of AZD1222 vaccination. The receptors come from an adult in good health.

The J gene is TRBJ2-7, the V gene TRBV19, with 10 bases aligning to TRBD1. CDR3 length: 12 amino acids. Trimming removed 7 bases from V and 4 bases from J; junction bases left unmatched: 1. The germline CDR1 and CDR2 sequences are LNHDA and SQIVND (reference sequence). The CDR3 DNA reads as TGTGCCAGTAAGGACAGGGGGTACGAGCAGTACTTC. This encodes CASKDRGYEQYF.

The rearrangement joins TRBV3-1 (or the pseudogene TRBV3-2) to TRBJ2-1; D is perhaps TRBD1 or TRBD2 (5 bases each). Trimming took 4 bases from V and 7 from J, leaving 14 bases between them. Germline CDR1 reads LGHDT; CDR2 reads YNNKEL (reference sequence). This CDR3 has 14 residues. CDR3 protein: CASSRTGANNEQFF. DNA for the CDR3: TGTGCCAGCAGCCGAACCGGGGCTAATAATGAGCAGTTCTTC.

The chain links TRBV21-1 to TRBJ2-7; TRBD2 was called by the table and not checked on the DNA. TRBV21-1 is deemed a pseudogene. The CDR3 sequence is 15 residues long. CDR3 amino acids: CASSPTPGIAYEQYF. DNA for the CDR3: TGTGCCAGCAGCCCTACACCGGGTATCGCCTACGAGCAGTACTTC.

The V gene is TRBV7-3, the J gene TRBJ2-1; D perhaps matches TRBD2 (6 bases). The CDR3 is 17 amino acids. CDR1 is SGHTA and CDR2 is FQGTGA in the germline V gene. V was clipped by 2 bases and J by 7 bases, with 21 bases between them. The CDR3 here is CASSLVGSPSSWNEQFF. In DNA form, the CDR3 reads TGTGCCAGCAGCTTAGTCGGGAGCCCATCCTCGTGGAATGAGCAGTTCTTC.

The genes are TRBV6-5 and TRBJ2-5, with 7 bases matching TRBD1. Germline CDR1 reads MNHEY; CDR2 reads SVGAGI. The CDR3 sequence is 12 residues long. The ends lost 5 bases at V and 11 bases at J; junction bases unmatched: 8. The CDR3 region is CASSPRQGLQYF. Here the CDR3 DNA reads TGTGCCAGCAGTCCTCGACAGGGCTTACAGTACTTC.

There are a few counts of this clone. Here the CDR3 reads CASSQDGLAGNEQYF. CDR3 nucleotide sequence: TGCGCCAGCAGCCAGGATGGACTAGCGGGAAACGAGCAGTACTTC. The gene calls are TRBV4-1 and TRBJ2-7, with TRBD2 matching over 12 bases. Per germline, CDR1 MGHRA and CDR2 YSYEKL. The CDR3 is 15 residues long. The V gene end was trimmed by 3 bases and the J gene end by 5 bases; junction bases not matched to a gene: 5.

Note on this clone: Other DNA sequences within the sample encode an identical CDR3. The V gene is TRBV5-6, the J gene TRBJ1-1; 8 bases map to TRBD1. The V gene end was trimmed by 1 base and the J gene end by 1 base; junction bases not matched to a gene: 6. Germline V gene data show CDR1 as SGHDT and CDR2 as YYEEEE. This CDR3 is 16 amino acids long. The CDR3 nucleotides read TGTGCCAGCAGCTTGTTTGGACAGGGAGGGAACACTGAAGCTTTCTTT. Translated: CASSLFGQGGNTEAFF.

This clone was seen a few times. Other nucleotide sequences in the sample specify the same CDR3. The rearrangement joins TRBV15 to TRBJ1-4; the D gene is possibly TRBD1 (5 bases). The germline V and J ends were trimmed by 1 base and 11 bases, with 11 bases remaining between them. Germline lookup yields CDR1 LNHNV and CDR2 YYDKDF (reference sequence). The CDR3 has 13 residues. The CDR3 DNA is TGTGCCACCAGCAGAGGGGAGGGGCGGAAACTGTTTTTT. This sequence encodes CATSRGEGRKLFF. Full variable domain (rest looked up from reference TRBV15 and TRBJ1-4): DAMVIQNPRYQVTQFGKPVTLSCSQTLNHNVMYWYQQKSSQAPKLLFHYYDKDFNNEADTPDNFQSRRPNTSFCFLDIRSPGLGDTAMYLCATSRGEGRKLFFGSGTQLSVL.

This chain links TRBV2 with TRBJ1-2; possible D gene TRBD1, 5 bases. Germline CDR1 and CDR2: SNHLY and FYNNEI. V gave up 7 bases and J gave up 1 base, with 13 bases separating them. The CDR3 spans 14 residues. The DNA of the CDR3 is TGTGCCAGCACTTGGGGGGGTTATAACTATGGCTACACCTTC. Its translation is CASTWGGYNYGYTF.

The genes are TRBV19 and TRBJ1-1; TRBD1 agrees at 8 bases. In germline, CDR1 is LNHDA, CDR2 SQIVND (reference sequence). The CDR3 consists of 15 residues. With V trimmed by 5 bases and J by 6 bases, 11 bases remained unmatched. CDR3 coding DNA: TGTGCCAGTAGTGCTACAGGGGGAAGGAGGGCTGAAGCTTTCTTT. Translated: CASSATGGRRAEAFF.

This chain joins TRBV5-1 and TRBJ2-2; no firm D call. CDR1 SGHRS and CDR2 YFSETQ come from the germline V gene. The CDR3 runs 16 residues. V lost 0 bases and J lost 1, with 10 bases in between. The CDR3 loop reads CASSLGSGENTGELFF. The CDR3, as DNA: TGCGCCAGCAGCTTGGGGAGTGGAGAGAACACCGGGGAGCTGTTTTTT.

The genes are TRBV7-2 and TRBJ1-1, with TRBD1 matching over 8 bases. The V and J ends lost 5 bases and 3 bases, in that order; junction bases with no gene match: 5. Germline V CDR1 and CDR2: SGHTA, FQGNSA. The CDR3 loop spans 14 amino acids. CDR3 amino acids: CASSPTGGYTEAFF. Written as DNA, the CDR3 is TGTGCCAGCAGCCCAACAGGGGGATACACTGAAGCTTTCTTT.

The chain combines TRBV7-9 with TRBJ2-2; D remains ambiguous. The germline CDR1 and CDR2 sequences are SEHNR and FQNEAQ (reference sequence). CDR3 size: 12 residues. V lost 5 bases and J lost 7, with 8 bases in between. CDR3 residues: CASSRRFGELFF. The CDR3 region has the DNA TGTGCCAGCAGCCGACGGTTCGGGGAGCTGTTTTTT.

This clone has only one observation. The chain has TRBV2 and TRBJ1-2; 8 bases line up with TRBD1. Trimming cost V 7 bases and J 5 bases; bases outside gene matches: 6. The V gene's germline CDR1 is SNHLY and CDR2 FYNNEI. The CDR3 has 13 amino acids. The CDR3 region has the DNA TGTGCCAGCACTGGACAGGGTCTATATGGCTACACCTTC. Translating gives CASTGQGLYGYTF.